Each of the 13 T cell receptor beta chains below was sequenced from the same sample in a study of blood T cell repertoires in COVID-19. The method was immunoSEQ multiplex PCR; TCRdb's version includes in-frame clones alone and lacks a portion of them. Seen here are 80,000 to 100,000 clones, approximately 90% observed once, and the top ten hold 1.8%. The sequencing sample was made of peripheral blood. These receptors were obtained from a human donor with active COVID-19. The donor label of this sample is uncertain.

This chain uses TRBV6-4 with TRBJ1-4; D is perhaps TRBD1 (5 bases). The CDR3 spans 11 residues. Trimming pared 6 bases from V and 12 bases from J, leaving 11 bases between. Germline assignment: CDR1 MRHNA and CDR2 SNTAGT. The CDR3 loop is CASSPRGELFF. CDR3 in DNA: TGTGCCAGCAGCCCCCGGGGGGAACTGTTTTTT.

The chain has TRBV4-1 and TRBJ2-2; 8 nucleotides line up with TRBD2. The length of the CDR3 is 16 residues. The junction had 9 bases not matched to a gene; V was cut back by 3 bases and J by 6 bases. Germline V gene data show CDR1 as MGHRA and CDR2 as YSYEKL. The CDR3 sequence: CASSHPGLGSAGELFF. Written as DNA, the CDR3 is TGCGCCAGCAGCCATCCGGGACTAGGTTCCGCCGGGGAGCTGTTTTTT.

The genes are TRBV9 and TRBJ2-5; D is perhaps TRBD1 (6 bases). The V and J ends lost 0 bases and 4 bases respectively, with 13 bases between them. The CDR3 length is 15 residues. Germline values: CDR1 SGDLS, CDR2 YYNGEE. The CDR3 loop is CASSVDRAMGETQYF. CDR3 DNA: TGTGCCAGCAGCGTAGACAGGGCGATGGGAGAGACCCAGTACTTC.

The V call is TRBV29-1, the J call TRBJ2-5; the match to TRBD2 covers 8 bases. The CDR3 is 14 residues long. J gave up 5 bases and V 7 bases, and 12 bases lay outside the gene matches. Germline V lookup: CDR1 SQVTM, CDR2 ANQGSEA. CDR3 in DNA: TGCAGCGCCGCCGGGACTAGGGGCGGGGAGACCCAGTACTTC. As protein: CSAAGTRGGETQYF.

This clone was seen once. The rearrangement joins TRBV29-1 to TRBJ2-7; TRBD1 matches 12 bases. This CDR3 is built from 15 residues. In germline, CDR1 is SQVTM, CDR2 ANQGSEA. The ends lost 5 bases at V and 3 bases at J; junction bases unmatched: 8. The CDR3 sequence is CSVSMGTGGFYEQYF. Here the CDR3 DNA reads TGCAGCGTTTCCATGGGGACAGGGGGCTTCTACGAGCAGTACTTC.

The CDR3 sequence: CASSPLASFAQYF. DNA for the CDR3: TGTGCCAGTAGTCCACTAGCAAGTTTTGCTCAGTACTTC. The chain joins TRBV19 to TRBJ2-4, with a weak D call TRBD2 (6 bases). The V and J ends lost 5 bases and 12 bases respectively, with 17 bases between them. The germline CDR1 and CDR2 sequences are LNHDA and SQIVND (reference sequence). There are 13 residues in the CDR3. Supplemented by reference TRBV19 and TRBJ2-4, the full variable domain reads DGGITQSPKYLFRKEGQNVTLSCEQNLNHDAMYWYRQDPGQGLRLIYYSQIVNDFQKGDIAEGYSVSREKKESFPLTVTSAQKNPTAFYLCASSPLASFAQYFGAGTRLSVL.

The CDR3 spells CASSFPGVRFGYTF. The CDR3 region has the DNA TGTGCCAGCAGTTTTCCAGGGGTGAGGTTCGGCTACACCTTC. The chain recombines TRBV28 with TRBJ1-2, with D perhaps matching TRBD1 (6 bases). Trimming removed 3 bases at V and 8 bases at J, with 16 bases between. Germline-derived CDR1 and CDR2 are MDHEN and SYDVKM. There are 14 residues in the CDR3.

The chain links TRBV4-1 to TRBJ1-2; perhaps TRBD1 as D (6 bases). This CDR3 spans 14 amino acids. V was trimmed by 4 bases and J by 2 bases, leaving 11 bases between them. The germline gives CDR1 MGHRA, CDR2 YSYEKL. CDR3 amino acids: CASSPRDTNYGYTF. Here the CDR3 DNA reads TGCGCCAGCAGCCCCCGGGACACCAACTATGGCTACACCTTC.

This rearrangement joins TRBV5-1 to TRBJ2-1; maybe TRBD2 (5 bases). This CDR3 region has 14 residues. V lost 0 bases and J lost 12, with 16 bases in between. CDR1 is SGHRS, CDR2 YFSETQ, per germline. CDR3 DNA: TGCGCCAGCAGCTTGGCGGGGTTGGGTGATGGGCAGTTCTTC. It encodes CASSLAGLGDGQFF. Full variable domain (remainder filled in from reference TRBV5-1 and TRBJ2-1): KAGVTQTPRYLIKTRGQQVTLSCSPISGHRSVSWYQQTPGQGLQFLFEYFSETQRNKGNFPGRFSGRQFSNSRSEMNVSTLELGDSALYLCASSLAGLGDGQFFGPGTRLTVL.

V is TRBV11-1 and J is TRBJ2-1; D is possibly TRBD2 (7 bases). V lost 0 bases and J lost 3, with 21 bases in between. The CDR3 has 19 residues. The V gene's germline CDR1 is SGHAT and CDR2 FQDESV (reference sequence). DNA of the CDR3: TGTGCCAGCAGCTTAGCCTGGAGGAGGGGGGGCAACAACTACAATGAGCAGTTCTTC. It codes for CASSLAWRRGGNNYNEQFF.

The rearrangement links TRBV9 to TRBJ2-7; 8 bases match TRBD1. The CDR3 totals 15 residues. CDR1 and CDR2 from the germline V gene are SGDLS and YYNGEE. With 2 bases clipped from V and 2 bases from J, the junction kept 6 bases outside the gene matches. Written as DNA, the CDR3 is TGTGCCAGCAGCGTGGAGGACAGGGCTCCCTACGAGCAGTACTTC. Translated: CASSVEDRAPYEQYF.

CDR3 protein: CASSRVQGLGGTGELFF. The CDR3 nucleotides read TGTGCCAGTAGTAGGGTACAGGGGTTGGGGGGCACCGGGGAGCTGTTTTTT. The V gene is TRBV19, the J gene TRBJ2-2; tentative D call: TRBD1 (7 bases). Germline V CDR1 and CDR2: LNHDA, SQIVND (reference sequence). The V and J ends lost 4 bases and 4 bases respectively, with 19 bases between them. The CDR3 covers 17 residues.

The genes are TRBV7-9 and TRBJ2-2; D is undetermined. In germline, CDR1 is SEHNR, CDR2 FQNEAQ (reference sequence). The CDR3 sequence is 14 residues long. The germline V and J ends were trimmed by 4 bases and 1 base, with 7 bases remaining between them. CDR3 loop: CASSSRKNTGELFF. The CDR3 DNA is TGTGCCAGCAGCTCGCGGAAGAACACCGGGGAGCTGTTTTTT.